A single sample gave rise to the 6 T cell receptor beta chains below, sequenced in a study of long-term antiretroviral therapy in people with HIV. At the survey level, the v3.0 immunoSEQ assay was run. Sequencing used immunoSEQ multiplex PCR; TCRdb keeps in-frame clones, though not all of them. In the table there are some 30,000 clones, approximately 85% of which are singletons. This material consisted of unsorted PBMCs, taken about 3.5 years after starting antiretroviral therapy. Receptors were obtained from a young man with HIV.

This clone was seen a few times. The rearrangement joins TRBV9 to TRBJ2-7; D possibly uses TRBD1 or TRBD2 (5 bases each). V shed 4 bases and J shed 5 bases, with 16 bases lying between them. The CDR3 sequence is 14 residues long. CDR1 SGDLS and CDR2 YYNGEE come from the germline V gene. The CDR3 loop is CASSTRDGMDEQYF. The CDR3 DNA reads TGTGCCAGCAGCACCCGGGACGGTATGGACGAGCAGTACTTC.

The chain is built from TRBV27 and TRBJ2-7; TRBD2 agrees at 11 bases. Germline CDR1 MNHEY, CDR2 SMNVEV (reference sequence). The CDR3 length is 13 residues. V shed 11 bases, J shed 5 bases, and the junction held 8 bases outside the gene matches. In DNA, the CDR3 is TGTGCCGTCGCGACTAGCGGGATACACGAGCAGTACTTC. It specifies CAVATSGIHEQYF.

V is TRBV19 and J is TRBJ1-5, with TRBD1 as a possible D gene (5 bases). The V end lost 4 bases, the J end lost 5 bases, and 12 bases lay between the germline ends. CDR3 length equals 14 residues. The germline V gene has CDR1 LNHDA and CDR2 SQIVND (reference sequence). The CDR3 nucleotides read TGTGCCAGTAGTAATTTCGGGGCAGATCAGCCCCAGCATTTT. This sequence encodes CASSNFGADQPQHF.

CDR3 in amino acids: CASSQDPTGNYGYTF. The CDR3, as DNA: TGCGCCAGCAGCCAAGACCCAACGGGGAACTATGGCTACACCTTC. The V call is TRBV4-1, the J call TRBJ1-2, with D unresolved. This CDR3 comprises 15 residues. Germline V gives CDR1 MGHRA, CDR2 YSYEKL. Trimming cost V 0 bases and J 2 bases, with 10 bases left between them.

V usage is TRBV7-6 and J usage is TRBJ1-3; possibly TRBD1 for D (5 bases). The CDR3 has 15 residues. The germline V gene has CDR1 SGHVS and CDR2 FNYEAQ. Trimming removed 5 bases at V and 0 bases at J, with 11 bases between. CDR3 DNA sequence: TGTGCCAGCAGCCGGCCGGGGGGCTCTGGAAACACCATATATTTT. Translation gives CASSRPGGSGNTIYF.

V gene TRBV6-6 combines with J gene TRBJ1-1; D is uncertain. The CDR3 has 16 amino acids. V was clipped by 4 bases and J by 6 bases, with 21 bases between them. CDR1 MNHNY and CDR2 SVGAGI come from the germline V gene (reference sequence). CDR3 sequence (DNA): TGTGCCAGCAGTTCCTACAATGAAGGGCTCCGGGCTGAAGCTTTCTTT. Its translation: CASSSYNEGLRAEAFF.